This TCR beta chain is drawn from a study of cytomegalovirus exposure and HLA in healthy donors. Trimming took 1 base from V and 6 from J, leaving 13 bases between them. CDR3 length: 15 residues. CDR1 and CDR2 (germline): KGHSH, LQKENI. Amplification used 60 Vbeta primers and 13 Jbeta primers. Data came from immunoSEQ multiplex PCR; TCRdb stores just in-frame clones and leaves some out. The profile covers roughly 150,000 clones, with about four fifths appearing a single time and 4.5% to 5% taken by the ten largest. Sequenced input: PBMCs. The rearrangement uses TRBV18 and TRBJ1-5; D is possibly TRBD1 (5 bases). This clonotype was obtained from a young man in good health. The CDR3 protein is CASSPRAGRGQPQHF. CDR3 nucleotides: TGTGCCAGCTCACCACGGGCAGGGCGAGGTCAGCCCCAGCATTTT.